Described below is a single T cell receptor beta chain sequence and its context. This entry comes from a study of blood T cell repertoires in COVID-19. J lost 1 base, V lost 1 base, and 4 bases had no gene match. This CDR3 contains 16 residues. Germline V gene lookup returns CDR1 SNHLY and CDR2 FYNNEI. In the study's own analysis: Amplification of reference gene primers provided the estimated nucleated cell counts. Produced via immunoSEQ multiplex PCR; TCRdb's table is partial and in-frame only. V and J calls plus clone size are reproduced from that table; the DNA served to infer D and trimming. This sample yields approximately 47,000 clones, of which under 90% are seen a single time; 5.5% to 7% belongs to the top ten.

This chain uses TRBV2 with TRBJ2-5, with 9 bases lining up with TRBD2. The sequence came from a woman aged 55-69 years with acute or convalescent COVID-19. Sequencing input: peripheral blood. CDR3 sequence reads: CASSEGSGGPQETQYF. For the CDR3, the DNA is TGTGCCAGCAGTGAAGGTAGCGGGGGCCCCCAAGAGACCCAGTACTTC.